The 21 T cell receptor beta chains below all came from one sample that was sequenced in a study of blood T cell repertoires in COVID-19. Sequenced by immunoSEQ multiplex PCR; TCRdb stores in-frame clones only, minus some. The sample records around 26,000 clones, 85% to 90% being singletons. The sample consisted of peripheral blood. The receptor source for this set is a man in his sixties or seventies with active COVID-19.

The chain recombines TRBV14 with TRBJ1-4, with TRBD1 matching over 10 bases. V shed 4 bases, J shed 6 bases, and the junction held 5 bases outside the gene matches. Germline V gene lookup returns CDR1 SGHDN and CDR2 FVKESK. This CDR3 spans 15 amino acids. The DNA for the CDR3 is TGTGCCAGCAGCCGGACCGGGACAGGGGATGAAAAACTGTTTTTT. Translating it yields CASSRTGTGDEKLFF.

This chain uses TRBV19 with TRBJ1-2, with 9 bases lining up with TRBD1. V lost 9 bases, J lost 4 bases, and 9 bases stayed unmatched. The CDR3 runs to 14 residues. Germline CDR1 and CDR2: LNHDA and SQIVND (reference sequence). The CDR3 DNA sequence: TGTGCCAGCCGTACCGGACAGGGGACCTATGGCTACACCTTC. Its translation is CASRTGQGTYGYTF.

J is TRBJ2-7 and V is TRBV3-1 (or the pseudogene TRBV3-2); maybe TRBD2 (5 bases). CDR3 length: 14 amino acids. Per the germline V gene, CDR1 is LGHDT and CDR2 is YNNKEL (reference sequence). Trimming cost V 4 bases and J 2 bases, with 12 bases left between them. For the CDR3, the DNA is TGTGCCAGCAGCCCGTACGGGGTCACCTACGAGCAGTACTTC. This translates into CASSPYGVTYEQYF.

This clone was counted only a few times. The chain couples TRBV5-1 to TRBJ1-2; maybe TRBD1 (6 bases). The CDR3 covers 15 residues. V dropped 0 bases and J dropped 4 bases, with 13 bases sitting between them. CDR1 SGHRS and CDR2 YFSETQ come from the germline V gene. The CDR3 spells CASSLETGTPYGYTF. The CDR3 nucleotides are TGCGCCAGCAGCTTGGAAACCGGGACACCCTATGGCTACACCTTC.

The chain carries TRBV18 and TRBJ2-7; TRBD1 matches 7 bases. The trim removed 3 bases at V and 0 bases at J, leaving 2 bases unmatched. This CDR3 spans 14 amino acids. From germline, CDR1 is KGHSH and CDR2 LQKENI. The CDR3 DNA follows: TGTGCCAGCTCACCGGACAGGAGCTCCTACGAGCAGTACTTC. Translated: CASSPDRSSYEQYF. The whole variable domain, filled in from reference TRBV18 and TRBJ2-7, reads NAGVMQNPRHLVRRRGQEARLRCSPMKGHSHVYWYRQLPEEGLKFMVYLQKENIIDESGMPKERFSAEFPKEGPSILRIQQVVRGDSAAYFCASSPDRSSYEQYFGPGTRLTVT.

The genes are TRBV12-3 or TRBV12-4 and TRBJ1-6; the D is unclear. The ends were cut back, 5 bases at V and 8 bases at J, with 7 bases in the middle. This CDR3 spans 12 amino acids. CDR3 nucleotide sequence: TGTGCCAGCAGTCACTTGTATTCACCCCTCCACTTT. Translation: CASSHLYSPLHF.

As regards this clone: At the DNA level, this CDR3 is encoded by other sequences in the same sample as well. V and J are TRBV2 and TRBJ1-6; D is uncertain. The CDR3 consists of 14 residues. The ends were cut back, 3 bases at V and 10 bases at J, with 13 bases in the middle. Germline CDR1 SNHLY, CDR2 FYNNEI. The CDR3 bases are TGTGCCAGCAGTGACCGGGGTTTAGGATCACCCCTCCACTTT. It is translated as CASSDRGLGSPLHF.

CDR3 DNA sequence: TGTGCCAGCAGTGAGCGGAGGACCTATGGCTACACCTTC. As protein: CASSERRTYGYTF. The rearrangement joins TRBV6-1 to TRBJ1-2; D remains unclear. The CDR3 length is 13 residues. V lost 3 bases and J lost 4, with 9 bases in between. The germline CDR1 and CDR2 sequences are MNHNS and SASEGT.

V and J are TRBV6-2 or TRBV6-3 and TRBJ1-5, with 7 nucleotides matching TRBD1. The germline V gene encodes CDR1 MNHEY and CDR2 SVGEGT. The V gene end was trimmed by 2 bases and the J gene end by 3 bases; junction bases not matched to a gene: 4. The CDR3 covers 15 residues. CDR3 residues: CASSYATGTNQPQHF. DNA for the CDR3: TGTGCCAGCAGTTACGCGACAGGGACCAATCAGCCCCAGCATTTT.

The V gene is TRBV9, the J gene TRBJ2-1; 9 bases line up with TRBD1. The CDR3 consists of 19 residues. Trimming at V came to 4 bases and at J to 0 bases, leaving 14 bases not matched to a gene. From germline, CDR1 is SGDLS and CDR2 YYNGEE. Here the CDR3 reads CASSPFPGQGTSSYNEQFF. CDR3 bases: TGTGCCAGCAGCCCGTTCCCGGGACAGGGCACGAGCTCCTACAATGAGCAGTTCTTC.

The chain joins TRBV7-9 to TRBJ2-7; 7 nucleotides agree with TRBD1. CDR3 size: 15 residues. Germline V gene sequence: CDR1 SEHNR, CDR2 FQNEAQ (reference sequence). The V segment lost 5 bases and the J segment 0 bases; nucleotides outside the gene matches: 7. The CDR3 reads CASSPRTGLSYEQYF. For the CDR3, the DNA is TGTGCCAGCAGCCCCCGGACAGGTCTCTCCTACGAGCAGTACTTC.

In its sample, this clone was seen a few times. The chain recombines TRBV10-3 with TRBJ2-2, with 9 bases matching TRBD2. The CDR3 covers 17 residues. Germline V gene data show CDR1 as ENHRY and CDR2 as SYGVKD. V lost 6 bases, J lost 4 bases, and 12 bases stayed unmatched. CDR3 sequence (DNA): TGTGCCATCAGCGGACTAAGCGCGGGGGGGCCCACCGGGGAGCTGTTTTTT. Translation: CAISGLSAGGPTGELFF.

V usage is TRBV9 and J usage is TRBJ2-3, with 8 positions matching TRBD2. The V gene end was trimmed by 3 bases and the J gene end by 4 bases; junction bases not matched to a gene: 4. This CDR3 has 14 residues. CDR1 is SGDLS and CDR2 is YYNGEE in the germline V gene. CDR3 protein: CASSAGGAPDTQYF. The CDR3 DNA follows: TGTGCCAGCAGCGCCGGGGGGGCGCCAGATACGCAGTATTTT.

Concerning this clone: One end of the junction is discordant with germline, which a read error may explain. The chain carries TRBV2 and TRBJ2-7; D may match TRBD1 or TRBD2 (5 bases each). The CDR3 is 12 residues long. The germline gives CDR1 SNHLY, CDR2 FYNNEI. The CDR3 loop is CASSQADIPRIF. In DNA, the CDR3 is TGTGCCAGCAGTCAAGCGGACATCCCTCGGATCTTC.

The V gene is TRBV5-1, the J gene TRBJ2-2; D is perhaps TRBD1 (6 bases). The CDR3 totals 15 residues. Germline CDR1 SGHRS, CDR2 YFSETQ. V was clipped by 1 base and J by 3 bases, with 10 bases between them. Here the CDR3 reads CASSLQGGYTGELFF. The CDR3 region has the DNA TGCGCCAGCAGCTTGCAAGGGGGTTACACCGGGGAGCTGTTTTTT.

The rearrangement links TRBV4-1 to TRBJ1-2, with 10 bases aligning to TRBD1. CDR3 length equals 15 residues. Germline CDR1 MGHRA, CDR2 YSYEKL. V shed 3 bases, J shed 2 bases, and the junction held 3 bases outside the gene matches. CDR3 loop: CASSHPGQGNYGYTF. DNA of the CDR3: TGCGCCAGCAGCCATCCGGGACAGGGGAACTATGGCTACACCTTC.

DNA for the CDR3: TGTGCCACCAGTGATTTCTCCGGGAGCTCCTACAATGAGCAGTTCTTC. This sequence encodes CATSDFSGSSYNEQFF. The rearrangement joins TRBV24-1 to TRBJ2-1; D is perhaps TRBD2 (6 bases). V lost 1 base, J lost 0 bases, and 9 bases lay in between. The CDR3 is 16 residues long. Germline V gives CDR1 KGHDR, CDR2 SFDVKD.

The V gene is TRBV30, the J gene TRBJ2-5; D possibly corresponds to TRBD2 (5 bases). CDR1 is GTSNPN, CDR2 SVGIG, per germline (reference sequence). The V and J ends lost 5 bases and 3 bases respectively, with 10 bases between them. This CDR3 spans 12 amino acids. CDR3 residues: CAWDPGKETQYF. The CDR3, as DNA: TGTGCCTGGGATCCGGGGAAAGAGACCCAGTACTTC.

The chain employs TRBV5-1 and TRBJ1-1, with 8 nucleotides matching TRBD1. V lost 3 bases to trimming and J lost 0 bases; unmatched junction nucleotides: 10. Looked up from germline, CDR1 is SGHRS and CDR2 is YFSETQ. The CDR3 extends over 17 amino acids. The CDR3 nucleotides are TGCGCCAGCAGCTCGACAGGGGAAGGCGTGGTGAACACTGAAGCTTTCTTT. Translation gives CASSSTGEGVVNTEAFF.

The chain recombines TRBV4-3 with TRBJ1-1, with a tentative D call TRBD1 (5 bases). Looked up from germline, CDR1 is LGHNA and CDR2 is YSLEER. Between the trimmed V and J ends, which lost 0 bases and 6 bases, there was a span of 14 bases. This CDR3 comprises 15 residues. In DNA, the CDR3 is TGCGCCAGCAGCCAAGATAGGGGCAGGGTCCCTGAAGCTTTCTTT. Translated: CASSQDRGRVPEAFF.

The genes are TRBV7-9 and TRBJ2-3, with 12 bases fitting TRBD2. V lost 4 bases to trimming and J lost 1 base; unmatched junction nucleotides: 3. This CDR3 has 16 residues. Looked up from germline, CDR1 is SEHNR and CDR2 is FQNEAQ (reference sequence). The CDR3 region has the DNA TGTGCCAGCAGCTCCTGGACTAGCGGGGGCACAGATACGCAGTATTTT. This sequence encodes CASSSWTSGGTDTQYF.